Following are 15 T cell receptor beta chains from one sample sequenced in a study of T cell responses to AZD1222 COVID-19 vaccine. Clones were read by immunoSEQ multiplex PCR, and TCRdb kept only the in-frame ones, dropping some. This table has over 150,000 clones, about nine tenths appearing once. The sample here was peripheral blood, taken on day 0 of AZD1222 vaccination. These receptors were obtained from an adult in good health.

V usage is TRBV12-3 or TRBV12-4 and J usage is TRBJ2-1, with a weak D call TRBD2 (7 bases). The ends were cut back, 6 bases at V and 9 bases at J, with 12 bases in the middle. CDR3 length: 12 residues. The chain's CDR3 is CASRPGGLEQFF. Written as DNA, the CDR3 is TGTGCCAGCAGGCCCGGGGGGCTTGAGCAGTTCTTC.

The rearrangement joins TRBV19 to TRBJ1-5; TRBD1 aligns across 9 bases. The CDR3 spans 15 residues. Germline V gene sequence: CDR1 LNHDA, CDR2 SQIVND (reference sequence). With 8 bases clipped from V and 0 bases from J, the junction kept 5 bases outside the gene matches. The CDR3 spells CASWGQGISNQPQHF. The CDR3 bases are TGTGCCAGTTGGGGACAGGGTATTAGCAATCAGCCCCAGCATTTT.

The table lists this clone with a few counts. The gene calls are TRBV9 and TRBJ2-3, with 10 nucleotides matching TRBD1. The CDR3 is 18 amino acids. Germline trimming cut 4 bases from V and 1 base from J; bases unmatched to any gene: 12. CDR1 SGDLS and CDR2 YYNGEE come from the germline V gene. The chain's CDR3 is CASSLGTGAIGGTDTQYF. In nucleotides, the CDR3 is TGTGCCAGCAGCTTGGGGACAGGGGCCATTGGTGGCACAGATACGCAGTATTTT.

The chain links TRBV28 to TRBJ2-7, with 11 bases aligning to TRBD1. With V trimmed by 6 bases and J by 4 bases, 8 bases remained unmatched. The CDR3 spans 15 residues. Looked up from germline, CDR1 is MDHEN and CDR2 is SYDVKM. In nucleotides, the CDR3 is TGTGCCAGCAGGAGGGACAGGGGGTTTTTGTACGAGCAGTACTTC. Translating gives CASRRDRGFLYEQYF.

V gene TRBV28 combines with J gene TRBJ1-1, with D possibly matching TRBD1 (6 bases). Germline V CDR1 and CDR2: MDHEN, SYDVKM. CDR3 length: 15 residues. Between the trimmed V and J ends, which lost 5 bases and 4 bases, there was a span of 17 bases. The CDR3, as DNA: TGTGCCAGCAGTATCCTAGCAGCAGGGGTCACTGAAGCTTTCTTT. It codes for CASSILAAGVTEAFF. Using reference TRBV28 and TRBJ1-1 for the parts outside the CDR3, the full variable domain is DVKVTQSSRYLVKRTGEKVFLECVQDMDHENMFWYRQDPGLGLRLIYFSYDVKMKEKGDIPEGYSVSREKKERFSLILESASTNQTSMYLCASSILAAGVTEAFFGQGTRLTVV.

The chain's CDR3 is CASSLETGLFYEQYF. The CDR3 DNA follows: TGCGCCAGCAGCTTGGAGACAGGACTTTTCTACGAGCAGTACTTC. V is TRBV5-1 and J is TRBJ2-7, with TRBD1 as a possible D gene (6 bases). The CDR3 extends over 15 amino acids. V was trimmed by 0 bases and J by 3 bases, leaving 13 bases between them. Per germline, CDR1 SGHRS and CDR2 YFSETQ.

The chain employs TRBV6-5 and TRBJ2-4; no firm D call. The CDR3 runs 13 residues. With 5 bases removed from V and 11 bases from J, the gap between germline ends came to 16 bases. Germline V gene data show CDR1 as MNHEY and CDR2 as SVGAGI. The CDR3 reads CASSTWASAVQYF. The CDR3 DNA reads TGTGCCAGCAGTACCTGGGCCTCGGCCGTTCAGTACTTC.

V gene TRBV28 combines with J gene TRBJ2-1; the D is unclear. The CDR3 loop spans 17 amino acids. The V end lost 5 bases, the J end lost 1 base, and 18 bases lay between the germline ends. CDR1 MDHEN and CDR2 SYDVKM come from the germline V gene. In DNA, the CDR3 is TGTGCCAGCAGTCTGGTGCAGAGCGTGTTGTCCTACAATGAGCAGTTCTTC. This encodes CASSLVQSVLSYNEQFF.

V gene TRBV9 combines with J gene TRBJ1-3; the D gene is possibly TRBD1 (5 bases). The CDR3 is 16 residues long. Deletions cut 4 bases from V and 2 bases from J, with 16 bases between. CDR1 SGDLS and CDR2 YYNGEE come from the germline V gene. In DNA form, the CDR3 reads TGTGCCAGCAGCCCGCGGGACCAGGTCGCTGGAAACACCATATATTTT. Its translation: CASSPRDQVAGNTIYF.

The table lists this clone with a few counts. This chain joins TRBV6-5 and TRBJ1-2; weak D call: TRBD1 (6 bases). The ends were cut back, 5 bases at V and 0 bases at J, with 10 bases in the middle. The V gene's germline CDR1 is MNHEY and CDR2 SVGAGI. CDR3 length: 14 residues. CDR3 nucleotides: TGTGCCAGCAGTCGAGACAGGACTAACTATGGCTACACCTTC. The encoded protein is CASSRDRTNYGYTF.

The chain has TRBV6-1 and TRBJ2-7; D gene unclear. The germline V gene encodes CDR1 MNHNS and CDR2 SASEGT. The germline V and J ends were trimmed by 1 base and 8 bases, with 12 bases remaining between them. The CDR3 contains 13 residues. CDR3 protein: CASSEGLPTKQYF. The DNA of the CDR3 is TGTGCCAGCAGTGAAGGACTTCCTACGAAGCAGTACTTC.

CDR3 protein: CSVEEGGNTEAFF. For the CDR3, the DNA is TGCAGCGTTGAAGAAGGGGGGAACACTGAAGCTTTCTTT. This chain connects TRBV29-1 to TRBJ1-1; a weak D match, TRBD1 (6 bases). There are 13 residues in the CDR3. The V gene lost 0 bases and the J gene lost 1 base, with 6 bases spanning the gap. Germline V gene lookup returns CDR1 SQVTM and CDR2 ANQGSEA.

The chain combines TRBV9 with TRBJ2-1; tentative D call: TRBD1 (6 bases). V was cut by 1 base and J by 6 bases, with 11 bases left in between. The CDR3 runs to 14 residues. From germline, CDR1 is SGDLS and CDR2 YYNGEE. The CDR3 spells CASSVTPGVNEQFF. The DNA of the CDR3 is TGTGCCAGCAGCGTAACTCCAGGGGTCAATGAGCAGTTCTTC.

The chain links TRBV15 to TRBJ2-3; TRBD2 aligns across 8 bases. The CDR3 contains 15 residues. The germline gives CDR1 LNHNV, CDR2 YYDKDF (reference sequence). V shed 0 bases, J shed 3 bases, and the junction held 2 bases outside the gene matches. CDR3 sequence reads: CATSREQRGTDTQYF. The CDR3 DNA is TGTGCCACCAGCAGAGAACAGCGGGGGACAGATACGCAGTATTTT.

The chain couples TRBV28 to TRBJ1-2, with 7 bases lining up with TRBD1. The CDR3 length is 14 residues. V was clipped by 6 bases and J by 5 bases; unmatched bases: 9. CDR1 and CDR2 from the germline V gene are MDHEN and SYDVKM. The CDR3 sequence is CASSPGTETYGYTF. The DNA for the CDR3 is TGTGCCAGCAGCCCGGGGACAGAGACTTATGGCTACACCTTC.